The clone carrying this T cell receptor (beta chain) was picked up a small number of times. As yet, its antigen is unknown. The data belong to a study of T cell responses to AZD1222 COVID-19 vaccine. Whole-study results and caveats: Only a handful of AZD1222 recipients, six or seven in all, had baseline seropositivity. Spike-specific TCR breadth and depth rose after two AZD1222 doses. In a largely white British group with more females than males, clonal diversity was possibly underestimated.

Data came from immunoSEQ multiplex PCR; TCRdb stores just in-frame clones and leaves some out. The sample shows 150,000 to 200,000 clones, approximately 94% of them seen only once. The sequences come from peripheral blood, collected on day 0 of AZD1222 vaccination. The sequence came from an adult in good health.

The CDR3 reads CASSPQGINEKLFF. As DNA, the CDR3 is TGTGCCAGCAGTCCACAGGGCATTAATGAAAAACTGTTTTTT. The V gene is TRBV27, the J gene TRBJ1-4, with D perhaps TRBD1 (6 bases). V gave up 5 bases and J gave up 4 bases, with 11 bases separating them. The germline gives CDR1 MNHEY, CDR2 SMNVEV (reference sequence). CDR3 length: 14 amino acids.